This entry lists 31 T cell receptor beta chains sequenced from one sample in a study of regulatory T cells in long-lasting Graves disease. Time point noted: newly diagnosed GD, antithyroid drugs for less than 3 months. The authors made the TCR library using RNA they extracted from PBMCs. iRepertoire HTBI primers and Arm-PCR of CDR3 regions built TCR beta libraries. TCRdb used MiXCR to reprocess the multiplex PCR reads, holding one entry per CDR3 protein. The data contain about 330,000 distinct CDR3 sequences, around 15% of them singletons. The sample was also reused in another study, on T cells in Graves' hyperthyroidism and ophthalmopathy.

Specimen: peripheral blood mononuclear cells (PBMCs), collected at new diagnosis, from a patient treated with antithyroid drugs. The receptors here all came from a woman between 18 and 29 years old with Graves disease.

CDR3 sequence reads: CASRIGTAGNQPQHF. CDR3 nucleotide sequence: TGTGCCAGCCGGATCGGGACAGCGGGAAATCAGCCCCAGCATTTT. J is TRBJ1-5 and V is TRBV2, with 7 positions matching TRBD1. Germline V gives CDR1 SNHLY, CDR2 FYNNEI. V trimming: 8 bases; J trimming: 4 bases; junction bases outside the gene matches: 11. This CDR3 has 15 amino acids. The full variable domain, its missing parts supplied by reference TRBV2 and TRBJ1-5, is EPEVTQTPSHQVTQMGQEVILRCVPISNHLYFYWYRQILGQKVEFLVSFYNNEISEKSEIFDDQFSVERPDGSNFTLKIRSTKLEDSAMYFCASRIGTAGNQPQHFGDGTRLSIL.

The CDR3 nucleotides are TGTGCCAGCAGCGAAGCTAGGGAGGAGCTTACCCAGTACTTC. Encoded protein: CASSEAREELTQYF. The chain has TRBV13 and TRBJ2-5, with D possibly matching TRBD2 (6 bases). CDR3 length equals 14 residues. Between the trimmed V and J ends, which lost 5 bases and 8 bases, there was a span of 18 bases. The germline CDR1 and CDR2 sequences are PRHDT and FYEKMQ (reference sequence). Supplemented by reference TRBV13 and TRBJ2-5, the full variable domain reads AAGVIQSPRHLIKEKRETATLKCYPIPRHDTVYWYQQGPGQDPQFLISFYEKMQSDKGSIPDRFSAQQFSDYHSELNMSSLELGDSALYFCASSEAREELTQYFGPGTRLLVL.

The CDR3 DNA reads TGTGCCAGCAGTGAATGGGTCAGGGTAGATCCTGGAAACACCATATATTTT. As protein: CASSEWVRVDPGNTIYF. J is TRBJ1-3 and V is TRBV2; D is perhaps TRBD1 (5 bases). This CDR3 is built from 17 residues. Trimming took off 2 bases at V and 2 bases at J, with 16 bases between the two ends. Germline CDR1 and CDR2: SNHLY and FYNNEI.

Many counts were recorded for this clonotype. V usage is TRBV5-1 and J usage is TRBJ2-5; TRBD1 might be the D (6 bases). Looked up from germline, CDR1 is SGHRS and CDR2 is YFSETQ. CDR3 length equals 14 residues. V shed 2 bases and J shed 3 bases, with 11 bases lying between them. Written as DNA, the CDR3 is TGCGCCAGCAGCTTTGGACAGAGTAAAGAGACCCAGTACTTC. Its translation is CASSFGQSKETQYF. The full variable domain, its missing parts supplied by reference TRBV5-1 and TRBJ2-5, is KAGVTQTPRYLIKTRGQQVTLSCSPISGHRSVSWYQQTPGQGLQFLFEYFSETQRNKGNFPGRFSGRQFSNSRSEMNVSTLELGDSALYLCASSFGQSKETQYFGPGTRLLVL.

This clonotype was detected many times. The chain recombines TRBV20-1 with TRBJ1-5, with 7 bases that match TRBD1. The V and J ends lost 3 bases and 0 bases, in that order; junction bases with no gene match: 14. CDR1 is DFQATT, CDR2 SNEGSKA, per germline (reference sequence). The CDR3 is made up of 18 amino acids. Written as DNA, the CDR3 is TGCAGTGCTAGGGTCGGCAGGGGGAGCGTTGGTAGCAATCAGCCCCAGCATTTT. Translation gives CSARVGRGSVGSNQPQHF.

This clonotype was seen many times. The chain joins TRBV5-1 to TRBJ2-7; TRBD1 matches 7 bases. Trimming at V came to 4 bases and at J to 7 bases, leaving 11 bases not matched to a gene. Germline CDR1 SGHRS, CDR2 YFSETQ. The CDR3 has 14 residues. The CDR3 loop reads CASSPGDRLREQYF. CDR3 coding DNA: TGCGCCAGCAGCCCAGGGGACAGATTACGAGAGCAGTACTTC. The entire variable domain, with the rest obtained from reference TRBV5-1 and TRBJ2-7, is as follows: KAGVTQTPRYLIKTRGQQVTLSCSPISGHRSVSWYQQTPGQGLQFLFEYFSETQRNKGNFPGRFSGRQFSNSRSEMNVSTLELGDSALYLCASSPGDRLREQYFGPGTRLTVT.

This clonotype has a count of ten or more. V gene TRBV30 combines with J gene TRBJ1-5; 7 nucleotides line up with TRBD1. The germline CDR1 and CDR2 sequences are GTSNPN and SVGIG (reference sequence). This CDR3 is built from 15 residues. Trimming cost V 2 bases and J 6 bases; bases outside gene matches: 10. CDR3 nucleotides: TGTGCCTGGAGTCCCCCAGGGGGGGTCGCTCAGCCCCAGCATTTT. Translation gives CAWSPPGGVAQPQHF.

A few counts support this clonotype. The chain has TRBV6-2 or TRBV6-3 and TRBJ2-1; weak D call: TRBD1 (5 bases). Germline V gene lookup returns CDR1 MNHEY and CDR2 SVGEGT. The CDR3 runs 16 residues. Trimming removed 6 bases from V and 1 base from J, with 16 bases in between. CDR3 sequence reads: CASRRRGSNSYNEQFF. CDR3 DNA sequence: TGTGCCAGCAGGCGTAGGGGTTCGAATTCCTACAATGAGCAGTTCTTC.

The chain recombines TRBV30 with TRBJ2-1; a possible D gene is TRBD2 (5 bases). Trimming cost V 3 bases and J 0 bases, with 18 bases left between them. The CDR3 loop spans 17 amino acids. Looked up from germline, CDR1 is GTSNPN and CDR2 is SVGIG (reference sequence). CDR3 sequence: CAWRPRGVSSSYNEQFF. The CDR3 DNA reads as TGTGCCTGGAGACCTCGGGGAGTATCGAGCTCCTACAATGAGCAGTTCTTC.

With respect to this clonotype: A read error is the likely source, as a far larger clone sits one nucleotide away. The rearrangement joins TRBV11-2 to TRBJ1-1; D remains unclear. CDR3 length: 13 amino acids. CDR1 and CDR2 (germline): SGHAT, FQNNGV. Trimming removed 6 bases from V and 1 base from J, with 9 bases in between. The CDR3 region has the DNA TGTGCCAGCAGTTGGCGGGGGAACACTGAAGCTTTCTTT. Its protein is CASSWRGNTEAFF.

The rearrangement links TRBV9 to TRBJ2-1; 13 bases line up with TRBD2. The CDR3 contains 15 residues. Trimming removed 1 base from V and 8 bases from J; junction bases left unmatched: 3. CDR1 and CDR2 from the germline V gene are SGDLS and YYNGEE. CDR3 nucleotides: TGTGCCAGCAGCGTAAGGACTAGCGGGAGTCATGAGCAGTTCTTC. As protein: CASSVRTSGSHEQFF.

Remarks on this clonotype: At one end the junction does not follow the germline gene, possibly because of a read error. The rearrangement uses TRBV4-1 and TRBJ2-2; D call uncertain. Germline CDR1 is MGHRA and CDR2 is YSYEKL. This CDR3 is 16 amino acids long. In DNA, the CDR3 is TGCGCCAGCAGGCAAGGTCGCCGATCGAACACCGGGGAGCTGTTTTTT. Protein: CASRQGRRSNTGELFF.

This clonotype occurred many times. V gene TRBV7-9 combines with J gene TRBJ1-2; D is uncertain. Per germline, CDR1 SEHNR and CDR2 FQNEAQ (reference sequence). CDR3 length equals 12 residues. V was cut by 3 bases and J by 4 bases, with 6 bases left in between. The CDR3 DNA reads TGTGCCAGCAGCTTCGATATCTATGGCTACACCTTC. Encoded protein: CASSFDIYGYTF.

This chain uses TRBV7-2 with TRBJ2-7; D may be TRBD1 (5 bases). The germline V gene has CDR1 SGHTA and CDR2 FQGNSA. The CDR3 loop spans 13 amino acids. V was pared by 5 bases and J by 6 bases, with 14 bases between. The CDR3 loop is CASSVTQGGEQYF. CDR3 coding DNA: TGTGCCAGCAGCGTAACCCAGGGTGGCGAGCAGTACTTC. The whole variable domain, remainder taken from reference TRBV7-2 and TRBJ2-7, is GAGVSQSPSNKVTEKGKDVELRCDPISGHTALYWYRQSLGQGLEFLIYFQGNSAPDKSGLPSDRFSAERTGGSVSTLTIQRTQQEDSAVYLCASSVTQGGEQYFGPGTRLTVT.

The chain combines TRBV19 with TRBJ2-7; the match to TRBD2 covers 8 bases. Germline V CDR1 and CDR2: LNHDA, SQIVND (reference sequence). J lost 6 bases, V lost 1 base, and 8 bases had no gene match. The length of the CDR3 is 15 residues. The CDR3 nucleotides read TGTGCCAGTAGTATAGGGGCGGGGGGCCCCACCGAGCAGTACTTC. Translated, it gives CASSIGAGGPTEQYF. The full variable domain, rest sourced from reference TRBV19 and TRBJ2-7, is DGGITQSPKYLFRKEGQNVTLSCEQNLNHDAMYWYRQDPGQGLRLIYYSQIVNDFQKGDIAEGYSVSREKKESFPLTVTSAQKNPTAFYLCASSIGAGGPTEQYFGPGTRLTVT.

This clonotype was picked up a small number of times. The rearrangement joins TRBV4-2 to TRBJ2-7; TRBD2 aligns across 9 bases. The germline V gene encodes CDR1 LGHNA and CDR2 YNFKEQ. The CDR3 length is 15 residues. Trimming removed 5 bases from V and 2 bases from J; junction bases left unmatched: 7. The CDR3 region is CASSVSGGTTYEQYF. The CDR3, as DNA: TGTGCCAGCAGCGTTAGCGGGGGTACCACCTACGAGCAGTACTTC.

This clonotype was seen many times. The chain has TRBV7-6 and TRBJ1-2; 12 bases fit TRBD1. The J segment lost 1 base and the V segment lost 3 bases, leaving 9 bases of the junction unmatched. Germline assignment: CDR1 SGHVS and CDR2 FNYEAQ. This CDR3 comprises 18 residues. The CDR3 DNA sequence: TGTGCCAGCAGCTTGGGCCCGGGACAGGGGGCTCGTAACTATGGCTACACCTTC. The encoded protein is CASSLGPGQGARNYGYTF.

At least ten counts were recorded for this clonotype. V usage is TRBV28 and J usage is TRBJ2-7, with 8 bases fitting TRBD1. Germline CDR1 and CDR2: MDHEN and SYDVKM. The CDR3 is 16 residues long. Losses at the gene ends were 2 bases for V and 5 bases for J; bases not matched to a gene: 11. CDR3 sequence reads: CASSLPPEGQAHEQYF. The CDR3 DNA reads as TGTGCCAGCAGTTTACCTCCCGAGGGACAGGCACACGAGCAGTACTTC.

The chain links TRBV3-1 to TRBJ1-4, with 9 positions matching TRBD1. CDR3 length: 16 amino acids. V was pared by 4 bases and J by 7 bases, with 10 bases of the junction left unmatched. Germline V gives CDR1 LGHDT, CDR2 YNNKEL (reference sequence). In DNA, the CDR3 is TGTGCCAGCAGCCGGAAACAGGGGGCGCGAAGTGAAAAACTGTTTTTT. Its protein product is CASSRKQGARSEKLFF.

This clonotype was picked up many times. The chain links TRBV5-1 to TRBJ2-5, with D possibly TRBD2 on 5 matching bases. V shed 5 bases and J shed 4 bases, with 9 bases lying between them. CDR1 SGHRS and CDR2 YFSETQ come from the germline V gene. The length of the CDR3 is 12 residues. CDR3 amino acids: CASREAGETQYF. For the CDR3, the DNA is TGCGCCAGCAGAGAGGCGGGAGAGACCCAGTACTTC.

The sample holds a few counts of this clonotype. V usage is TRBV5-6 and J usage is TRBJ2-3; 11 nucleotides agree with TRBD2. Germline CDR1 and CDR2: SGHDT and YYEEEE. The CDR3 length is 17 residues. Trimming took 4 bases from V and 0 from J; bases not matched to a gene: 7. CDR3: CASSRTGLADSTDTQYF. DNA for the CDR3: TGTGCCAGCAGCCGTACGGGACTAGCGGACAGCACAGATACGCAGTATTTT.

This clonotype was observed at least ten times. DNA for the CDR3: TGTGCCAGCAGCGTCACGGGACAGGGGTATCAGCCCCAGCATTTT. Residues: CASSVTGQGYQPQHF. The chain has TRBV2 and TRBJ1-5; TRBD1 agrees at 10 bases. The J segment lost 5 bases and the V segment lost 6 bases, leaving 7 bases of the junction unmatched. CDR3 size: 15 residues. Germline CDR1 SNHLY, CDR2 FYNNEI.

V gene TRBV29-1 combines with J gene TRBJ1-5; tentative D call: TRBD1 (5 bases). The CDR3 totals 13 residues. The germline gives CDR1 SQVTM, CDR2 ANQGSEA. The ends were cut back, 4 bases at V and 7 bases at J, with 14 bases in the middle. The CDR3 here is CSVVGAVGQPQHF. The DNA of the CDR3 is TGCAGCGTTGTCGGGGCTGTTGGACAGCCCCAGCATTTT.

The chain uses TRBV10-3 and TRBJ1-1; D not resolved. Trimming took 8 bases from V and 11 from J, leaving 15 bases between them. Germline CDR1 reads ENHRY; CDR2 reads SYGVKD. CDR3 size: 11 residues. DNA for the CDR3: TGTGCCATCTCCCCGGGCCTCGGGGCTTTCTTT. Encoded protein: CAISPGLGAFF.

This clonotype occurred many times. V is TRBV20-1 and J is TRBJ2-7; 7 nucleotides line up with TRBD1. CDR1 is DFQATT, CDR2 SNEGSKA, per germline (reference sequence). V was pared by 4 bases and J by 0 bases, with 6 bases of the junction left unmatched. This CDR3 contains 14 residues. The DNA for the CDR3 is TGCAGTGCTACGGGACAGCTAAACTCCTACGAGCAGTACTTC. It specifies CSATGQLNSYEQYF.

The genes are TRBV30 and TRBJ1-2, with TRBD1 as a possible D gene (6 bases). The V end was cut by 4 bases, the J end by 8 bases, with 14 bases between. In germline, CDR1 is GTSNPN, CDR2 SVGIG (reference sequence). This CDR3 comprises 12 residues. In DNA, the CDR3 is TGTGCCTGGAAATTTGGGGGCTCCGGCTACACCTTC. Amino acid sequence: CAWKFGGSGYTF. Supplemented by reference TRBV30 and TRBJ1-2, the full variable domain reads SQTIHQWPATLVQPVGSPLSLECTVEGTSNPNLYWYRQAAGRGLQLLFYSVGIGQISSEVPQNLSASRPQDRQFILSSKKLLLSDSGFYLCAWKFGGSGYTFGSGTRLTVV.

The chain carries TRBV14 and TRBJ2-1; D is possibly TRBD2 (6 bases). Trimming pared 0 bases from V and 5 bases from J, leaving 8 bases between. This CDR3 has 14 residues. The germline V gene has CDR1 SGHDN and CDR2 FVKESK. CDR3: CASSQDGGNNEQFF. DNA of the CDR3: TGTGCCAGCAGCCAAGACGGGGGAAACAATGAGCAGTTCTTC. Looking up the rest from reference TRBV14 and TRBJ2-1 gives the full variable domain: EAGVTQFPSHSVIEKGQTVTLRCDPISGHDNLYWYRRVMGKEIKFLLHFVKESKQDESGMPNNRFLAERTGGTYSTLKVQPAELEDSGVYFCASSQDGGNNEQFFGPGTRLTVL.

In this sample, this clonotype turned up many times. This chain uses TRBV7-9 with TRBJ2-3, with TRBD1 as a possible D gene (7 bases). This CDR3 comprises 15 residues. CDR1 and CDR2 (germline): SEHNR, FQNEAQ (reference sequence). V lost 5 bases and J 8 bases, leaving 20 bases between the germline ends. CDR3 sequence reads: CASSPRDSPQVTQYF. DNA of the CDR3: TGTGCCAGCAGCCCGCGGGACAGCCCCCAGGTTACGCAGTATTTT.

This chain joins TRBV20-1 and TRBJ2-5; 8 bases fit TRBD2. Germline CDR1 reads DFQATT; CDR2 reads SNEGSKA (reference sequence). Trimming cost V 1 base and J 0 bases; bases outside gene matches: 4. The length of the CDR3 is 15 residues. CDR3 DNA sequence: TGCAGTGCTAGAGTGCTAGCGGGTAACCAAGAGACCCAGTACTTC. Its protein product is CSARVLAGNQETQYF.

This clonotype was observed once. The chain carries TRBV30 and TRBJ1-1; weak D call: TRBD1 (5 bases). The germline CDR1 and CDR2 sequences are GTSNPN and SVGIG (reference sequence). The CDR3 sequence is 12 residues long. With 4 bases removed from V and 4 bases from J, the gap between germline ends came to 10 bases. The CDR3 spells CAWNGGGTEAFF. In DNA form, the CDR3 reads TGTGCCTGGAATGGCGGGGGCACTGAAGCTTTCTTT.

This rearrangement joins TRBV5-5 to TRBJ2-7, with a weak D call TRBD1 (5 bases). This CDR3 has 15 amino acids. Germline CDR1 is SGHKS and CDR2 is YYEKEE (reference sequence). V was cut by 4 bases and J by 0 bases, with 14 bases left in between. The CDR3 DNA is TGTGCCAGCAGCCTGACAGTGAAAAGCTCCTACGAGCAGTACTTC. Its translation is CASSLTVKSSYEQYF.